The 16 T cell receptor beta chains reported below all come from one sample, sequenced in a study of blood T cell repertoires in COVID-19. Generated by immunoSEQ multiplex PCR, the TCRdb table keeps only in-frame clones and is missing some. In the table there are roughly 220,000 clones, more than 65% of which are singletons. The sample comprised peripheral blood. The receptors shown here come from a woman aged 60 to 75 with acute or convalescent COVID-19.

This clone was seen once. V gene TRBV7-9 combines with J gene TRBJ1-5, with D hard to call. CDR3 size: 13 residues. Trimming stripped 4 bases from V and 8 bases from J, with 12 bases between. Germline V CDR1 and CDR2: SEHNR, FQNEAQ (reference sequence). The CDR3 region has the DNA TGTGCCAGCAGCTCGACGAGGGCTGAGCCCCAGCATTTT. Protein product: CASSSTRAEPQHF.

The sample holds one count of this clone. The J gene is TRBJ2-5, the V gene TRBV5-1; the match to TRBD1 covers 12 bases. This CDR3 spans 16 amino acids. Germline V gives CDR1 SGHRS, CDR2 YFSETQ. J gave up 5 bases and V 4 bases, and 9 bases lay outside the gene matches. The CDR3 is CASSVGDRGRGETQYF. CDR3 coding DNA: TGCGCCAGCAGCGTGGGGGACAGGGGGCGCGGGGAGACCCAGTACTTC.

This clone was detected only a few times. The rearrangement joins TRBV30 to TRBJ1-4, with D hard to call. Germline lookup yields CDR1 GTSNPN and CDR2 SVGIG (reference sequence). V lost 0 bases and J 7 bases, leaving 15 bases between the germline ends. The CDR3 contains 15 residues. For the CDR3, the DNA is TGTGCCTGGAGTGTACGCAAGGGAGTAGGTGAAAAACTGTTTTTT. Translated: CAWSVRKGVGEKLFF.

The chain uses TRBV9 and TRBJ2-7; 8 bases match TRBD2. The trim removed 2 bases at V and 2 bases at J, leaving 3 bases unmatched. The CDR3 is made up of 14 amino acids. Germline CDR1 reads SGDLS; CDR2 reads YYNGEE. The CDR3 coding sequence is TGTGCCAGCAGCGTTAGCGGGGATGCCTACGAGCAGTACTTC. It translates to CASSVSGDAYEQYF.

There are a few counts of this clone. The chain uses TRBV5-5 and TRBJ2-7; the match to TRBD1 covers 9 bases. The V segment lost 5 bases and the J segment 7 bases; nucleotides outside the gene matches: 10. Germline-derived CDR1 and CDR2 are SGHKS and YYEKEE (reference sequence). The CDR3 contains 14 residues. This CDR3 is CASRLRDRDTEQYF. Here the CDR3 DNA reads TGTGCCAGCAGACTTAGGGACAGGGATACAGAGCAGTACTTC.

In regard to this clone: The sample contains more than one DNA sequence encoding this CDR3. The chain employs TRBV18 and TRBJ1-1, with D unclear. Germline CDR1 is KGHSH and CDR2 is LQKENI. V was pared by 3 bases and J by 3 bases, with 8 bases between. This CDR3 region has 13 residues. DNA of the CDR3: TGTGCCAGCTCACCTTCCGGGGACACTGAAGCTTTCTTT. Protein sequence: CASSPSGDTEAFF.

The chain is built from TRBV6-5 and TRBJ2-1; 10 nucleotides align to TRBD1. The CDR3 is 15 residues long. In germline, CDR1 is MNHEY, CDR2 SVGAGI. The V segment lost 4 bases and the J segment 7 bases; nucleotides outside the gene matches: 7. The CDR3 sequence is CASSLGTGDGNEQFF. Here the CDR3 DNA reads TGTGCCAGCAGTTTAGGGACAGGGGACGGAAATGAGCAGTTCTTC.

This rearrangement joins TRBV28 to TRBJ1-1; D uncertain. The CDR3 is made up of 17 amino acids. CDR1 is MDHEN, CDR2 SYDVKM, per germline. The germline V and J ends were trimmed by 1 base and 0 bases, with 15 bases remaining between them. The CDR3 bases are TGTGCCAGCAGTTTATTGAGGGTGGGGTTACTGAACACTGAAGCTTTCTTT. This codes for CASSLLRVGLLNTEAFF.

The rearrangement uses TRBV5-1 and TRBJ2-3; tentatively, D is TRBD2 (6 bases). The CDR3 is 15 residues long. CDR1 is SGHRS, CDR2 YFSETQ, per germline. V dropped 6 bases and J dropped 4 bases, with 18 bases sitting between them. The CDR3 region is CASTPAGRGADTQYF. DNA for the CDR3: TGCGCCAGCACCCCGGCAGGGCGCGGGGCAGATACGCAGTATTTT. Using reference TRBV5-1 and TRBJ2-3 for the parts outside the CDR3, the full variable domain is KAGVTQTPRYLIKTRGQQVTLSCSPISGHRSVSWYQQTPGQGLQFLFEYFSETQRNKGNFPGRFSGRQFSNSRSEMNVSTLELGDSALYLCASTPAGRGADTQYFGPGTRLTVL.

This chain links TRBV18 with TRBJ1-1; D might be TRBD1 (6 bases). This CDR3 is 13 amino acids long. Trimming pared 0 bases from V and 7 bases from J, leaving 9 bases between. Germline-derived CDR1 and CDR2 are KGHSH and LQKENI. The CDR3 DNA reads as TGTGCCAGCTCACCACCGGACAGTTATGAAGCTTTCTTT. Translated: CASSPPDSYEAFF. Looking up the rest from reference TRBV18 and TRBJ1-1 gives the full variable domain: NAGVMQNPRHLVRRRGQEARLRCSPMKGHSHVYWYRQLPEEGLKFMVYLQKENIIDESGMPKERFSAEFPKEGPSILRIQQVVRGDSAAYFCASSPPDSYEAFFGQGTRLTVV.

The chain carries TRBV6-4 and TRBJ2-1; TRBD2 might be the D (6 bases). CDR1 and CDR2 from the germline V gene are MRHNA and SNTAGT. This CDR3 has 19 amino acids. V was cut by 10 bases and J by 8 bases, with 36 bases left in between. The CDR3 loop is CATPGMAGFFPSTTDEQFF. In nucleotides, the CDR3 is TGTGCCACACCTGGGATGGCGGGATTCTTTCCTTCAACAACAGATGAGCAGTTCTTC.

The rearrangement joins TRBV11-2 to TRBJ2-5; 7 positions agree with TRBD2. V was pared by 3 bases and J by 5 bases, with 9 bases of the junction left unmatched. Germline V gives CDR1 SGHAT, CDR2 FQNNGV. The CDR3 has 15 residues. The CDR3 region has the DNA TGTGCCAGCAGCTTTAGTCCCGCCGGGGGGGAGACCCAGTACTTC. Translating gives CASSFSPAGGETQYF.

The chain employs TRBV3-1 (or the pseudogene TRBV3-2) and TRBJ1-2; no reliable D call. Trimming removed 1 base from V and 5 bases from J, with 20 bases in between. The germline V gene encodes CDR1 LGHDT and CDR2 YNNKEL (reference sequence). The CDR3 has 17 residues. CDR3 DNA: TGTGCCAGCAGCCAAGGGATGAGACACCCAATCTTTTATGGCTACACCTTC. Residues: CASSQGMRHPIFYGYTF.

The genes are TRBV5-4 and TRBJ2-1, with D possibly being TRBD2 (5 bases). The length of the CDR3 is 13 residues. In germline, CDR1 is SGHNT, CDR2 YYREEE (reference sequence). Trimming pared 4 bases from V and 7 bases from J, leaving 12 bases between. The CDR3 loop reads CASSTGFGNEQFF. CDR3 DNA: TGTGCCAGCAGCACGGGGTTTGGAAATGAGCAGTTCTTC.

V gene TRBV5-5 combines with J gene TRBJ1-2; D uncertain. Trimming left V 4 bases short and J 7 bases short, with 20 bases between. The CDR3 runs 15 residues. Germline V gene lookup returns CDR1 SGHKS and CDR2 YYEKEE (reference sequence). CDR3 DNA sequence: TGTGCCAGCAGCATGAGTACCGCGCCTTTATCTGGCTACACCTTC. This sequence encodes CASSMSTAPLSGYTF. The full variable domain, completed using reference TRBV5-5 and TRBJ1-2, is DAGVTQSPTHLIKTRGQQVTLRCSPISGHKSVSWYQQVLGQGPQFIFQYYEKEERGRGNFPDRFSARQFPNYSSELNVNALLLGDSALYLCASSMSTAPLSGYTFGSGTRLTVV.

With respect to this clone: The sample contains more than one DNA sequence encoding this CDR3. This chain uses TRBV5-1 with TRBJ1-1; 7 positions match TRBD1. There are 13 residues in the CDR3. The V segment lost 1 base and the J segment 6 bases; nucleotides outside the gene matches: 3. Germline CDR1 reads SGHRS; CDR2 reads YFSETQ. The CDR3 DNA reads as TGCGCCAGCAGCTTGAACACAGGGGCTGAAGCTTTCTTT. Protein sequence: CASSLNTGAEAFF.